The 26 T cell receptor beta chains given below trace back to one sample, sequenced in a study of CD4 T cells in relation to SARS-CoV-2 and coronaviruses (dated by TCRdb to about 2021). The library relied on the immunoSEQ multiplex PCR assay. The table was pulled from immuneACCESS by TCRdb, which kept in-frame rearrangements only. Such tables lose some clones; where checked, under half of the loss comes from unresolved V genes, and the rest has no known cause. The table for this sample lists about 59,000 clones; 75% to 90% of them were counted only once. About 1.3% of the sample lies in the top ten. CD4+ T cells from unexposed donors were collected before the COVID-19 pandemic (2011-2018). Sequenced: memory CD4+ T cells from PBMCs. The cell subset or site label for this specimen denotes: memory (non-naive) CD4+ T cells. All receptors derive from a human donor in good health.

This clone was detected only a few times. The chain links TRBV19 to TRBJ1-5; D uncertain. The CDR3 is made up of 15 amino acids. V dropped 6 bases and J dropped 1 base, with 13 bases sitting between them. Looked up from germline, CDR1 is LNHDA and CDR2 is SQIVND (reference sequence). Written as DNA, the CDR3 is TGTGCCAGTAGCCCCCGAGCATCGAGCAATCAGCCCCAGCATTTT. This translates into CASSPRASSNQPQHF.

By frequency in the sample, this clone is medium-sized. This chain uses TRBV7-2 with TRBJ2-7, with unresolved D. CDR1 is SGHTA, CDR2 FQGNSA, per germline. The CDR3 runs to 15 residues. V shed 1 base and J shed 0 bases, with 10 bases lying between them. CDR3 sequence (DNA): TGTGCCAGCAGCTTAGAGACCGTTACCTCCTACGAGCAGTACTTC. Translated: CASSLETVTSYEQYF.

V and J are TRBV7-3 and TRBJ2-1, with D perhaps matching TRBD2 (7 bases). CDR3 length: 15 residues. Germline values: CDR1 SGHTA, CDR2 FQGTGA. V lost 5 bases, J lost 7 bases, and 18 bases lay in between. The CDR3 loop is CASSQTGGPSNEQFF. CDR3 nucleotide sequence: TGTGCCAGCAGCCAAACCGGGGGGCCGTCTAATGAGCAGTTCTTC.

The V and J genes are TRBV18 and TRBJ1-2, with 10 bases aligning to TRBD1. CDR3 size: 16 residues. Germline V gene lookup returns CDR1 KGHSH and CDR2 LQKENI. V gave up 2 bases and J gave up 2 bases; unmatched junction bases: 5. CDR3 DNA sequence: TGTGCCAGCTCACCAATGGGACAGGGGAGGAACTATGGCTACACCTTC. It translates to CASSPMGQGRNYGYTF. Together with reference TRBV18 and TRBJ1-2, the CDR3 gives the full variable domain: NAGVMQNPRHLVRRRGQEARLRCSPMKGHSHVYWYRQLPEEGLKFMVYLQKENIIDESGMPKERFSAEFPKEGPSILRIQQVVRGDSAAYFCASSPMGQGRNYGYTFGSGTRLTVV.

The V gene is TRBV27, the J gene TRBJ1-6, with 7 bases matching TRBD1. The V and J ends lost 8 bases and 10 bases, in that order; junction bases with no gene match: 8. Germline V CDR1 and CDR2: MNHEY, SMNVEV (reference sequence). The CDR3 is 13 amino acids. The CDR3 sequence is CASSRQGPSPLHF. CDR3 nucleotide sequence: TGTGCCAGCTCAAGACAGGGCCCATCACCCCTCCACTTT.

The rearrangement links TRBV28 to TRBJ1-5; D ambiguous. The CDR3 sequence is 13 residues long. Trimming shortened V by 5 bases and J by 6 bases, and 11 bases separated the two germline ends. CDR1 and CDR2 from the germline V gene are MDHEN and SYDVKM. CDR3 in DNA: TGTGCCAGCAGTAAGCAGACCAGTCAGCCCCAGCATTTT. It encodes CASSKQTSQPQHF.

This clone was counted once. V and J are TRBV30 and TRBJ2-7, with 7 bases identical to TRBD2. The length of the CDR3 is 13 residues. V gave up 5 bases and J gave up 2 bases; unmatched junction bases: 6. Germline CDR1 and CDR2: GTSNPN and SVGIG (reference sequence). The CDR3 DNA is TGTGCCTGGGAGAGCGGGAATGCCTACGAGCAGTACTTC. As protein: CAWESGNAYEQYF.

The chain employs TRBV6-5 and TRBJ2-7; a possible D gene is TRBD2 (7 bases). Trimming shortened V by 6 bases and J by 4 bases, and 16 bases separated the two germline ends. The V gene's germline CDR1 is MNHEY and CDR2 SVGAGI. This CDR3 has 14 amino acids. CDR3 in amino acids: CASRAQGGGYEQYF. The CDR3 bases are TGTGCCAGCAGAGCCCAAGGGGGGGGATACGAGCAGTACTTC.

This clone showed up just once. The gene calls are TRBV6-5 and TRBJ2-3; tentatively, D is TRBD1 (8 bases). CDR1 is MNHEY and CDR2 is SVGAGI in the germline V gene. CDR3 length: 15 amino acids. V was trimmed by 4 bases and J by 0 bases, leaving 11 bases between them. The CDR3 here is CASSLQGGSTDTQYF. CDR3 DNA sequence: TGTGCCAGCAGTTTACAGGGGGGGAGCACAGATACGCAGTATTTT.

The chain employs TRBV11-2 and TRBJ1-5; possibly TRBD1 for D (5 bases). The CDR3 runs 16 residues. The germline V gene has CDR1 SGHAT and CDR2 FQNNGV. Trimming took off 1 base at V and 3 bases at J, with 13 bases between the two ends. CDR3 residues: CASSLGGGVNNQPQHF. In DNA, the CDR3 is TGTGCCAGCAGCTTAGGAGGAGGGGTGAACAATCAGCCCCAGCATTTT.

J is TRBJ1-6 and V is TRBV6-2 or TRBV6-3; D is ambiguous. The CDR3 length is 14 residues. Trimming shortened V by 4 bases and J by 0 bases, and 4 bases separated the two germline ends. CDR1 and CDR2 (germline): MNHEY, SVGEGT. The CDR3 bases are TGTGCCAGCAGTTTTGGCTCCTATAATTCACCCCTCCACTTT. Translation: CASSFGSYNSPLHF.

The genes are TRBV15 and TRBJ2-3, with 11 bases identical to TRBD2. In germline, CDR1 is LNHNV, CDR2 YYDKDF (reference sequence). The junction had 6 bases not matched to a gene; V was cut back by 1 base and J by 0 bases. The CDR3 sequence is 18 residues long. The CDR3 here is CATSRGPGLAVSTDTQYF. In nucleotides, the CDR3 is TGTGCCACCAGCAGAGGACCGGGACTAGCGGTTAGCACAGATACGCAGTATTTT.

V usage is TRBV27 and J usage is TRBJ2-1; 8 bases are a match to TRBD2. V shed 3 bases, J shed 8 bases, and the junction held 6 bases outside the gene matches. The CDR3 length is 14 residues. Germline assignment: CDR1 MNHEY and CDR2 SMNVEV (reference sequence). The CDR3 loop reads CASSFRLASHEQFF. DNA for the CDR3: TGTGCCAGCAGTTTTAGACTAGCGAGCCATGAGCAGTTCTTC.

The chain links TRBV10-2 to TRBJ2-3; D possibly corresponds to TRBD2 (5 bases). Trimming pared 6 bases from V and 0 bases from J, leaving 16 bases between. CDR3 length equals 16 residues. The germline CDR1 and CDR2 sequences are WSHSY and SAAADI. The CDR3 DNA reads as TGCGCCAGCAGCCCCGGATTTACGGGAAGCACAGATACGCAGTATTTT. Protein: CASSPGFTGSTDTQYF.

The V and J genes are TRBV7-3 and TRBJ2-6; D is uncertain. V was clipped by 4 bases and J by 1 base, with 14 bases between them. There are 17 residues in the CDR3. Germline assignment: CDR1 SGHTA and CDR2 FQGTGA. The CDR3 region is CASSSRVTISGANVLTF. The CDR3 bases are TGTGCCAGCAGCTCCCGCGTGACGATTTCTGGGGCCAACGTCCTGACTTTC.

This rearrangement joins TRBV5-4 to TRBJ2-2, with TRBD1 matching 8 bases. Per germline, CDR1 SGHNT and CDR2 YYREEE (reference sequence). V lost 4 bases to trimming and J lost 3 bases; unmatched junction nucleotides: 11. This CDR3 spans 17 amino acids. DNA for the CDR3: TGTGCCAGCAGCCCCCGGGACAGGCTGTGGGACACCGGGGAGCTGTTTTTT. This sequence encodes CASSPRDRLWDTGELFF.

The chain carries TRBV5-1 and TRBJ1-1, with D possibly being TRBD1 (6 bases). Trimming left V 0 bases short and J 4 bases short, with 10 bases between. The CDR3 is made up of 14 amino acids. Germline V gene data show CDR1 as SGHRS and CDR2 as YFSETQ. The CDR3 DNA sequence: TGCGCCAGCAGCTTGGACAGGGTGGGCACTGAAGCTTTCTTT. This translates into CASSLDRVGTEAFF.

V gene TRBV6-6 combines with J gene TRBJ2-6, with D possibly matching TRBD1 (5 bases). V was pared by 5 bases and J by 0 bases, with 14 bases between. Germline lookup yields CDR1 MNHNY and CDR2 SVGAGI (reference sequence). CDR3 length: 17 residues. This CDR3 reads CASSPDTPSSGANVLTF. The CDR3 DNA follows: TGTGCCAGCAGTCCGGACACCCCGAGCTCTGGGGCCAACGTCCTGACTTTC.

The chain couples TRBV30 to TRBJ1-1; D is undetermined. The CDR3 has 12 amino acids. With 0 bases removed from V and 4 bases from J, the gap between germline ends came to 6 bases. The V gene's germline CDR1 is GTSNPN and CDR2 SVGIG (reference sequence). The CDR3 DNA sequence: TGTGCCTGGAGTGTACAAGGCACTGAAGCTTTCTTT. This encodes CAWSVQGTEAFF.

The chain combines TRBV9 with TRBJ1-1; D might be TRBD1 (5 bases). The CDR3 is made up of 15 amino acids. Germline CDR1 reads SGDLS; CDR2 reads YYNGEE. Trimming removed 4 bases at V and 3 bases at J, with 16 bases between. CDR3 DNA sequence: TGTGCCAGCAGCCGAGCGGGGGGGGGTTACACTGAAGCTTTCTTT. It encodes CASSRAGGGYTEAFF.

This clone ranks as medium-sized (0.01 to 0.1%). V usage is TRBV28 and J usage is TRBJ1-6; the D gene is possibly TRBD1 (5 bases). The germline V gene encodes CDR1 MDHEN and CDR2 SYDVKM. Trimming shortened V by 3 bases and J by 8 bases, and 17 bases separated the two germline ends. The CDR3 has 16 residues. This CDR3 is CASSLGGSEGDSPLHF. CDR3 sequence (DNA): TGTGCCAGCAGTTTGGGGGGGAGCGAGGGCGATTCACCCCTCCACTTT.

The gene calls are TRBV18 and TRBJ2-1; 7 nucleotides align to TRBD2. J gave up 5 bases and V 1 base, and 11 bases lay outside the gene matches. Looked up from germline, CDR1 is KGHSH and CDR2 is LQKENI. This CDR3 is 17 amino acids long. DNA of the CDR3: TGTGCCAGCTCACCACTTGGGCCCGGGACTACTAACAATGAGCAGTTCTTC. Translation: CASSPLGPGTTNNEQFF.

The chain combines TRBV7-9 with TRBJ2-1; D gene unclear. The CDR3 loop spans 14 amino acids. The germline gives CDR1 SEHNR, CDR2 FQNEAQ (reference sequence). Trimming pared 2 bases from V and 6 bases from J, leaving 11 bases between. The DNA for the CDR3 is TGTGCCAGCAGCTTAACTGCCGGTGCCAATGAGCAGTTCTTC. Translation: CASSLTAGANEQFF.

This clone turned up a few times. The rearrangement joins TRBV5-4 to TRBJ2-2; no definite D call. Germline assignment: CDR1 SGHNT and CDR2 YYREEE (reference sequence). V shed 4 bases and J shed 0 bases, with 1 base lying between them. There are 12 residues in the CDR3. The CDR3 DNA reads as TGTGCCAGCAGCCCGAACACCGGGGAGCTGTTTTTT. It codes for CASSPNTGELFF.

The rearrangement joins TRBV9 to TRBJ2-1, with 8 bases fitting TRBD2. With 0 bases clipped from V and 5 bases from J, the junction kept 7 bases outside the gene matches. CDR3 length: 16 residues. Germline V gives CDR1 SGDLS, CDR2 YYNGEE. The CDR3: CASSVEQRERNNEQFF. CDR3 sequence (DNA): TGTGCCAGCAGCGTAGAGCAGCGGGAGAGAAACAATGAGCAGTTCTTC. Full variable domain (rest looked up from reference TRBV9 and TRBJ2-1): DSGVTQTPKHLITATGQRVTLRCSPRSGDLSVYWYQQSLDQGLQFLIQYYNGEERAKGNILERFSAQQFPDLHSELNLSSLELGDSALYFCASSVEQRERNNEQFFGPGTRLTVL.

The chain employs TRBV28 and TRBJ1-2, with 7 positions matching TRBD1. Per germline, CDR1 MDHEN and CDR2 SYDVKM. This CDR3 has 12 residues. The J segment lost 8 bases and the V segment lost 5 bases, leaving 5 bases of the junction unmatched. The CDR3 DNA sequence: TGTGCCAGCAGTGCCCCACAGGGGGGCTACACCTTC. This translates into CASSAPQGGYTF.